This T cell receptor beta chain was observed in a study of PD-1 blockade in classical Hodgkin lymphoma. Every single patient, without exception, relapsed after autologous stem cell transplantation, and brentuximab vedotin exposure varied. Germline CDR1 LNHDA, CDR2 SQIVND (reference sequence). V gave up 0 bases and J gave up 4 bases, with 18 bases separating them. The CDR3 is 17 amino acids. Profiling relied on immunoSEQ multiplex PCR, and the TCRdb table lists in-frame clones only, not all of them. Of approximately 84,000 clones in the sample, around nine tenths were seen once. The rearrangement links TRBV19 to TRBJ1-1, with no clear D. The sample here was peripheral blood mononuclear cells (PBMCs), taken at baseline. This TCR was recovered from a human donor with classical Hodgkin lymphoma. The CDR3 coding sequence is TGTGCCAGTAGTATAGATGGTTGGAGTTCTGCGGGCACTGAAGCTTTCTTT. The encoded protein is CASSIDGWSSAGTEAFF.